Following are 30 T cell receptor beta chains from one sample sequenced in a study of cytomegalovirus exposure and HLA in healthy donors. Primers: 60 Vbeta forward and 13 Jbeta reverse. Assay: immunoSEQ multiplex PCR; the TCRdb copy retains only in-frame clones and omits some. The sample has 150,000 or so clones; 70% to 85% are singletons. Sequenced material: PBMCs. Receptors were obtained from a woman aged 25 to 39 in good health and CMV-seronegative.

The gene calls are TRBV29-1 and TRBJ2-1, with 15 bases that match TRBD2. The CDR3 length is 17 residues. Per germline, CDR1 SQVTM and CDR2 ANQGSEA. Losses at the gene ends were 6 bases for V and 0 bases for J; bases not matched to a gene: 6. Here the CDR3 reads CSVEGLAGGSSYNEQFF. CDR3 nucleotides: TGCAGCGTCGAGGGACTAGCGGGAGGAAGCTCCTACAATGAGCAGTTCTTC.

This sequence joins TRBV27 and TRBJ2-1; the D gene is possibly TRBD2 (6 bases). Trimming took 6 bases from V and 14 from J, leaving 20 bases between them. Per germline, CDR1 MNHEY and CDR2 SMNVEV (reference sequence). The CDR3 loop spans 13 amino acids. The CDR3 spells CASRPGTFQREFF. CDR3 nucleotides: TGTGCCAGCAGACCAGGGACTTTCCAGAGGGAGTTCTTC.

V and J are TRBV7-6 and TRBJ1-5, with D maybe TRBD1 (5 bases). In germline, CDR1 is SGHVS, CDR2 FNYEAQ. The V end was cut by 1 base, the J end by 6 bases, with 13 bases between. The CDR3 runs 15 residues. The CDR3: CASSLGAGYGQPQHF. CDR3 DNA: TGTGCCAGCAGCTTAGGGGCAGGGTATGGTCAGCCCCAGCATTTT. Complete variable domain (other parts from reference TRBV7-6 and TRBJ1-5): GAGVSQSPRYKVTKRGQDVALRCDPISGHVSLYWYRQALGQGPEFLTYFNYEAQQDKSGLPNDRFSAERPEGSISTLTIQRTEQRDSAMYRCASSLGAGYGQPQHFGDGTRLSIL.

The chain recombines TRBV7-9 with TRBJ1-1; 7 positions agree with TRBD1. V shed 3 bases, J shed 6 bases, and the junction held 13 bases outside the gene matches. Per germline, CDR1 SEHNR and CDR2 FQNEAQ (reference sequence). The CDR3 totals 16 residues. CDR3 sequence: CASSLLIAGGRAEAFF. The CDR3 DNA follows: TGTGCCAGCAGCTTGCTTATAGCAGGGGGACGGGCTGAAGCTTTCTTT.

This clone was seen a few times. The genes are TRBV7-9 and TRBJ2-7, with D perhaps TRBD1 (5 bases). This CDR3 region has 15 residues. Germline V gives CDR1 SEHNR, CDR2 FQNEAQ (reference sequence). The V end lost 3 bases, the J end lost 0 bases, and 12 bases lay between the germline ends. The CDR3 DNA follows: TGTGCCAGCAGCTTCAGGGATACCTTCTCCTACGAGCAGTACTTC. It codes for CASSFRDTFSYEQYF.

The rearrangement links TRBV5-1 to TRBJ2-5, with 8 bases fitting TRBD1. Per the germline V gene, CDR1 is SGHRS and CDR2 is YFSETQ. The length of the CDR3 is 15 residues. The junction had 10 bases not matched to a gene; V was cut back by 4 bases and J by 5 bases. As DNA, the CDR3 is TGCGCCAGCAGCCCGGAGACAGGGGTGGGGGAGACCCAGTACTTC. Encoded protein: CASSPETGVGETQYF.

This clone has only a few counts. The chain combines TRBV28 with TRBJ1-2, with TRBD1 matching 9 bases. Germline V gives CDR1 MDHEN, CDR2 SYDVKM. The CDR3 is made up of 15 amino acids. V lost 5 bases and J lost 8; bases outside the gene matches: 12. As DNA, the CDR3 is TGTGCCAGCAGTCCGCCGGGGACAGGGATCGGAGGCTACACCTTC. It encodes CASSPPGTGIGGYTF.

The chain is built from TRBV10-3 and TRBJ2-1; 7 bases agree with TRBD1. From germline, CDR1 is ENHRY and CDR2 SYGVKD. Trimming at V came to 4 bases and at J to 11 bases, leaving 20 bases not matched to a gene. CDR3 length: 17 amino acids. The CDR3 loop is CAISAPGQVGPKDKQFF. CDR3 bases: TGTGCCATCAGTGCGCCCGGACAGGTAGGCCCGAAGGACAAGCAGTTCTTC.

This rearrangement joins TRBV5-4 to TRBJ1-4; D is ambiguous. Germline V CDR1 and CDR2: SGHNT, YYREEE (reference sequence). The CDR3 is 16 residues long. V lost 1 base, J lost 0 bases, and 10 bases lay in between. DNA for the CDR3: TGTGCCAGCAGCTTGTTTAGCTCGGCAACTAATGAAAAACTGTTTTTT. Its protein is CASSLFSSATNEKLFF.

The CDR3 DNA follows: TGTGCCAGCAGCGCCCGGACAGGGCCGAACACTGAAGCTTTCTTT. It specifies CASSARTGPNTEAFF. The chain is built from TRBV9 and TRBJ1-1, with TRBD1 identical over 8 bases. The CDR3 is 15 residues long. CDR1 and CDR2 (germline): SGDLS, YYNGEE. The ends lost 3 bases at V and 1 base at J; junction bases unmatched: 5.

The rearrangement uses TRBV7-7 and TRBJ2-2; tentative D call: TRBD2 (6 bases). Trimming removed 5 bases at V and 3 bases at J, with 10 bases between. Germline V CDR1 and CDR2: SSHAT, FNYEAQ (reference sequence). This CDR3 is built from 14 residues. The CDR3: CASSPTGDTGELFF. The CDR3 nucleotides are TGTGCCAGCAGCCCTACGGGGGACACCGGGGAGCTGTTTTTT. The variable domain in full, with the rest retrieved from reference TRBV7-7 and TRBJ2-2, is GAGVSQSPRYKVTKRGQDVTLRCDPISSHATLYWYQQALGQGPEFLTYFNYEAQPDKSGLPSDRFSAERPEGSISTLTIQRTEQRDSAMYRCASSPTGDTGELFFGEGSRLTVL.

This clone showed up many times. The chain employs TRBV2 and TRBJ1-5, with D perhaps TRBD1 (6 bases). The V end was cut by 6 bases, the J end by 2 bases, with 11 bases between. The V gene's germline CDR1 is SNHLY and CDR2 FYNNEI. The CDR3 spans 14 residues. The CDR3 sequence is CASSENRGNQPQHF. DNA for the CDR3: TGTGCCAGCAGCGAAAACAGGGGCAATCAGCCCCAGCATTTT.

Comments on this clone: Sequence at one end of the junction differs from germline and may be a read error. The rearrangement joins TRBV20-1 to TRBJ1-2, with D possibly TRBD1 on 5 matching bases. CDR1 DFQATT and CDR2 SNEGSKA come from the germline V gene (reference sequence). This CDR3 is 10 amino acids long. The CDR3 loop is CSALDRIYPF. For the CDR3, the DNA is TGCAGTGCTCTCGACAGAATCTACCCCTTC.

Regarding this clone: An end of the junction differs from the germline gene, which may be a read error. The chain recombines TRBV7-7 with TRBJ2-3, with 11 bases lining up with TRBD2. In germline, CDR1 is SSHAT, CDR2 FNYEAQ (reference sequence). The CDR3 totals 15 residues. The CDR3 DNA follows: TGTGCTAGCAGCCGTCTAGCGGGGGGCTCAGATACGCAGTATTTT. As protein: CASSRLAGGSDTQYF.

This clone has just one count. The rearrangement links TRBV6-5 to TRBJ1-2; D not resolved. V shed 4 bases and J shed 8 bases, with 11 bases lying between them. CDR1 and CDR2 from the germline V gene are MNHEY and SVGAGI. The CDR3 runs 12 residues. The CDR3 loop is CASSSPGFGYTF. In nucleotides, the CDR3 is TGTGCCAGCAGTTCCCCGGGATTCGGCTACACCTTC.

This clone was detected once. The chain joins TRBV5-1 to TRBJ2-7, with 8 bases matching TRBD2. Germline CDR1 and CDR2: SGHRS and YFSETQ. V lost 4 bases and J lost 3; bases outside the gene matches: 6. This CDR3 has 14 amino acids. This CDR3 reads CASSGGGRHYEQYF. The CDR3 DNA reads TGCGCCAGCAGCGGAGGCGGGAGGCACTACGAGCAGTACTTC.

The rearrangement links TRBV19 to TRBJ1-2, with 8 nucleotides matching TRBD1. This CDR3 contains 14 residues. Germline V CDR1 and CDR2: LNHDA, SQIVND (reference sequence). Trimming cost V 6 bases and J 5 bases; bases outside gene matches: 8. This chain's CDR3 is CASRMTGASYGYTF. The CDR3 DNA reads as TGTGCCAGTAGGATGACAGGGGCGAGTTATGGCTACACCTTC.

The rearrangement links TRBV5-1 to TRBJ2-7; TRBD2 matches at 8 bases. Looked up from germline, CDR1 is SGHRS and CDR2 is YFSETQ. V shed 7 bases, J shed 2 bases, and the junction held 8 bases outside the gene matches. This CDR3 region has 14 residues. The CDR3 DNA reads TGCGCCAGCTTCGCGGGGGGAGGACCCTACGAGCAGTACTTC. Its translation is CASFAGGGPYEQYF.

The chain couples TRBV5-1 to TRBJ2-7; possible D gene TRBD2, 5 bases. Germline values: CDR1 SGHRS, CDR2 YFSETQ. Between the trimmed V and J ends, which lost 3 bases and 4 bases, there was a span of 17 bases. CDR3 length equals 15 residues. In nucleotides, the CDR3 is TGCGCCAGCAGCTGGGGTTTCGGGGATTATTACGAGCAGTACTTC. This codes for CASSWGFGDYYEQYF.

The chain employs TRBV7-2 and TRBJ2-7, with a weak D call TRBD1 (6 bases). This CDR3 region has 19 residues. V dropped 1 base and J dropped 0 bases, with 22 bases sitting between them. The germline CDR1 and CDR2 sequences are SGHTA and FQGNSA. This chain's CDR3 is CASSLGLAGVRFNSYEQYF. CDR3 coding DNA: TGTGCCAGCAGCTTAGGGCTCGCAGGGGTTCGCTTTAACTCCTACGAGCAGTACTTC.

The V and J genes are TRBV11-1 and TRBJ2-7; TRBD1 matches 10 bases. The V and J ends lost 5 bases and 2 bases, in that order; junction bases with no gene match: 6. The CDR3 is 15 residues long. The germline CDR1 and CDR2 sequences are SGHAT and FQDESV (reference sequence). The CDR3 coding sequence is TGTGCCAGCAGCCTCGGGACAGGGGCTACCTACGAGCAGTACTTC. This codes for CASSLGTGATYEQYF.

The chain couples TRBV5-5 to TRBJ1-1; TRBD1 aligns across 9 bases. The J segment lost 5 bases and the V segment lost 4 bases, leaving 6 bases of the junction unmatched. In germline, CDR1 is SGHKS, CDR2 YYEKEE (reference sequence). The CDR3 loop spans 14 amino acids. The CDR3 sequence: CASSQRQGGTEAFF. CDR3 bases: TGTGCCAGCAGCCAGCGACAGGGGGGAACTGAAGCTTTCTTT.

The CDR3 coding sequence is TGTGCCAGCAGCTCGGGGGAGCGGGGGAAGCCCTACGAGCAGTACTTC. This gives the protein CASSSGERGKPYEQYF. The chain employs TRBV5-6 and TRBJ2-7, with TRBD2 identical over 8 bases. Germline trimming cut 3 bases from V and 2 bases from J; bases unmatched to any gene: 10. CDR1 and CDR2 (germline): SGHDT, YYEEEE. The CDR3 runs 16 residues.

The V gene is TRBV11-2, the J gene TRBJ1-2; no clear D. Trimming cost V 7 bases and J 7 bases, with 25 bases left between them. The CDR3 covers 16 residues. Germline V gene lookup returns CDR1 SGHAT and CDR2 FQNNGV. CDR3 bases: TGTGCCAGCACCCCATTGCGGGGTAGTTGGAATGGTGGCTACACCTTC. The encoded protein is CASTPLRGSWNGGYTF.

The chain has TRBV6-5 and TRBJ1-1; unclear D gene. Germline lookup yields CDR1 MNHEY and CDR2 SVGAGI. V was clipped by 5 bases and J by 3 bases, with 10 bases between them. This CDR3 is built from 13 residues. As DNA, the CDR3 is TGTGCCAGCAGTGACAACAGACACACTGAAGCTTTCTTT. It translates to CASSDNRHTEAFF.

The sample holds one count of this clone. V gene TRBV9 combines with J gene TRBJ2-1; possibly TRBD1 for D (5 bases). V was pared by 0 bases and J by 3 bases, with 10 bases between. In germline, CDR1 is SGDLS, CDR2 YYNGEE. There are 15 residues in the CDR3. CDR3 region: CASSVVGADYNEQFF. CDR3 sequence (DNA): TGTGCCAGCAGCGTAGTAGGGGCGGACTACAATGAGCAGTTCTTC.

The chain carries TRBV7-9 and TRBJ2-7; the D is unclear. V gave up 5 bases and J gave up 0 bases, with 5 bases separating them. This CDR3 is built from 12 residues. Per the germline V gene, CDR1 is SEHNR and CDR2 is FQNEAQ (reference sequence). The CDR3, as DNA: TGTGCCAGCAGCCCCCTCTCCTACGAGCAGTACTTC. Amino acids: CASSPLSYEQYF.

The chain recombines TRBV29-1 with TRBJ1-2, with no clear D. Deletions cut 4 bases from V and 4 bases from J, with 13 bases between. Looked up from germline, CDR1 is SQVTM and CDR2 is ANQGSEA. The CDR3 runs to 13 residues. The CDR3 loop is CSVVGGQAYGYTF. DNA for the CDR3: TGCAGCGTTGTTGGTGGGCAGGCCTATGGCTACACCTTC.

V usage is TRBV25-1 and J usage is TRBJ1-1; possibly TRBD1 for D (5 bases). V lost 6 bases, J lost 0 bases, and 8 bases lay in between. This CDR3 is built from 13 residues. The germline CDR1 and CDR2 sequences are MGHDK and SYGVNS. The CDR3 DNA follows: TGTGCCAGCAGGGACAAACTGAACACTGAAGCTTTCTTT. Residues: CASRDKLNTEAFF.

This clone was counted between two and nine times. This chain uses TRBV7-3 with TRBJ1-1; 9 bases align to TRBD1. V lost 4 bases and J lost 4; bases outside the gene matches: 7. The CDR3 is 15 residues long. CDR1 is SGHTA and CDR2 is FQGTGA in the germline V gene. The CDR3 DNA reads as TGTGCCAGCAGCTCCGGGACAGGGAGGGGCACTGAAGCTTTCTTT. It translates to CASSSGTGRGTEAFF.